This is a list of T cell receptor beta chains from one sample in a study of blood T cell repertoires in COVID-19. Here immunoSEQ multiplex PCR was the method, and the copy in TCRdb shows in-frame clones only, minus some. The table shows roughly 180,000 clones, with 65% to 85% occurring only once. The sequencing sample was made of peripheral blood. The receptors come from a woman aged 40 to 55 with COVID-19, enrolled during active disease. The CDR3 runs from the conserved cysteine through the conserved F or W. The D gene is left open where the match is weak. Part of the rows lack a size; the others show once, few, many or a class for expanded clones.

V gene,J gene,D gene,clone size,CDR3 protein,CDR3 DNA
TRBV14,TRBJ1-2,TRBD1,NA,CASSQGTGAIYGYTF,TGTGCCAGCAGCCAAGGGACAGGGGCCATCTATGGCTACACCTTC
TRBV4-1,TRBJ1-5,TRBD1,NA,CASSLSGTGNNQPQHF,TGCGCCAGCAGCTTATCCGGGACAGGAAACAATCAGCCCCAGCATTTT
TRBV28,TRBJ1-5,NA,NA,CASSLGLSNQPQHF,TGTGCCAGCAGTTTAGGCCTTAGCAATCAGCCCCAGCATTTT
TRBV6-5,TRBJ2-4,TRBD1,NA,CASSSPDREGNIQYF,TGTGCCAGCTCGTCCCCGGACAGGGAAGGGAACATTCAGTACTTC
TRBV1,TRBJ2-5,NA,NA,CTSSQDESEGETQYF,TGCACCAGCAGCCAAGATGAGAGCGAAGGAGAGACCCAGTACTTC
TRBV5-6,TRBJ1-3,NA,NA,CASSLVDRSGNTIYF,TGTGCCAGCAGCTTGGTGGACAGATCTGGAAACACCATATATTTT
TRBV3-1/TRBV3-2,TRBJ2-5,TRBD2,NA,CASSPSGPAGGTQYF,TGTGCCAGCAGCCCGTCCGGGCCCGCGGGGGGAACCCAGTACTTC
TRBV5-6,TRBJ1-1,NA,NA,CASSLYETEAFF,TGTGCCAGCAGCTTGTACGAGACTGAAGCTTTCTTT
TRBV19,TRBJ2-7,TRBD1,few,CASSMAGGYEQYF,TGTGCCAGTAGTATGGCAGGGGGCTACGAGCAGTACTTC
TRBV6-4,TRBJ1-5,NA,NA,CASSDLGGAGGNQPQHF,TGTGCCAGCAGTGACTTGGGGGGCGCGGGAGGCAATCAGCCCCAGCATTTT
TRBV27,TRBJ2-1,NA,NA,CASSPQGGEQFF,TGTGCCAGCAGCCCCCAGGGGGGTGAGCAGTTCTTC
TRBV9,TRBJ1-4,TRBD1,NA,CASSARQGAATNEKLFF,TGTGCCAGCAGCGCTAGACAGGGGGCGGCAACTAATGAAAAACTGTTTTTT
TRBV27,TRBJ2-1,NA,NA,CASSLSRGSSYNEQFF,TGTGCCAGCAGTTTATCGAGGGGGAGCTCCTACAATGAGCAGTTCTTC
TRBV6-5,TRBJ2-5,NA,NA,CASIIDMIQETQYF,TGTGCCAGCATAATAGACATGATCCAAGAGACCCAGTACTTC
TRBV5-1,TRBJ1-6,NA,NA,CASSFGQGPSPLHF,TGCGCCAGCAGCTTTGGGCAGGGCCCGTCACCCCTCCACTTT
TRBV30,TRBJ1-2,TRBD1,NA,CAWSVPQGASNGLLNYGYTF,TGTGCCTGGAGTGTACCCCAGGGGGCTAGTAATGGTCTCCTTAACTATGGCTACACCTTC
TRBV10-3,TRBJ2-1,NA,NA,CAISVTSIDEQFF,TGTGCCATCAGTGTCACCTCTATCGATGAGCAGTTCTTC
TRBV7-3,TRBJ2-2,TRBD2,NA,CASSFHPGGNTGELFF,TGTGCCAGCAGCTTCCACCCGGGGGGGAACACCGGGGAGCTGTTTTTT
TRBV28,TRBJ1-1,NA,NA,CASSPPRWTEAFF,TGTGCCAGCAGCCCCCCCAGGTGGACTGAAGCTTTCTTT
TRBV5-1,TRBJ2-3,NA,NA,CASSLPSPDTQYF,TGCGCCAGCAGCTTGCCGTCCCCAGATACGCAGTATTTT
TRBV14,TRBJ2-5,NA,few,CASSQGQLQETQYF,TGTGCCAGCAGCCAAGGACAGCTCCAAGAGACCCAGTACTTC
TRBV11-3,TRBJ2-6,NA,NA,CASSLTGSGANVLTF,TGTGCCAGCAGCTTGACAGGCTCTGGGGCCAACGTCCTAACTTTC
TRBV5-1,TRBJ1-1,NA,few,CASSPGGGANTEAFF,TGCGCCAGCAGCCCCGGTGGGGGGGCAAACACTGAAGCTTTCTTT
TRBV7-2,TRBJ1-6,NA,NA,CASRPRRGLNSPLHF,TGTGCCAGCAGGCCCAGGAGGGGTCTAAATTCACCCCTCCACTTT
TRBV7-2,TRBJ2-1,TRBD2,NA,CASIPKILRGSSYNEQFF,TGTGCCAGCATCCCGAAAATCCTGCGGGGGAGCTCCTACAATGAGCAGTTCTTC
TRBV28,TRBJ2-3,NA,NA,CASSDSYGTDTQYF,TGTGCCAGCAGTGACAGTTATGGTACAGATACGCAGTATTTT
TRBV19,TRBJ1-4,NA,NA,CASRNRQVGKLFF,TGTGCCAGCCGTAACCGACAGGTGGGAAAACTGTTTTTT
TRBV5-1,TRBJ2-5,NA,once,CASSFGSSGETQYF,TGCGCCAGCAGCTTTGGTAGCTCGGGAGAGACCCAGTACTTC
TRBV4-1,TRBJ2-3,TRBD2,few,CASSQDSSGFSTDTQYF,TGCGCCAGCAGCCAAGATAGTAGCGGGTTCAGCACAGATACGCAGTATTTT
TRBV9,TRBJ2-1,NA,NA,CASSVALFDNEQFF,TGTGCCAGCAGCGTAGCCTTATTCGACAATGAGCAGTTCTTC
TRBV4-1,TRBJ2-7,NA,NA,CATGTSYEQYF,TGCGCCACCGGGACATCCTACGAGCAGTACTTC
TRBV28,TRBJ1-2,NA,NA,CASSPSTRNYGYTF,TGTGCCAGCAGTCCTTCGACAAGAAACTATGGCTACACCTTC
TRBV6-4,TRBJ1-2,TRBD1,few,CASSDSTGGIDGYTF,TGTGCCAGCAGTGACTCGACAGGGGGCATCGATGGCTACACCTTC
TRBV9,TRBJ1-2,TRBD1,NA,CASSVLDRQGGYGYTF,TGTGCCAGCAGCGTCCTAGACCGACAGGGCGGGTATGGCTACACCTTC
TRBV28,TRBJ2-7,NA,NA,CASSGPPYEQYF,TGTGCCAGCAGTGGGCCGCCCTACGAGCAGTACTTC